Sequencing of this TCR beta chain was carried out in a study of T-cell reconstitution after alpha-beta-depleted transplantation in children. This CDR3 is built from 12 residues. Deletions cut 10 bases from V and 6 bases from J, with 12 bases between. Germline V lookup: CDR1 SGHVT, CDR2 SQSDAQ. Unique molecular identifiers were used in preparing the TCRbeta library. Each CDR3 protein is one row after TCRdb ran MiXCR on the PCR reads. The sample shows about 340,000 distinct CDR3 sequences, roughly 15% of them seen only once. The chain carries TRBV7-4 and TRBJ2-2; the D is unclear. The sample was PBMCs, mostly from graft donor cells, taken 360 days after TCRalphabeta/CD19-depleted stem cell transplant. The receptor's source is a male patient aged 2-15 years who had a stem cell transplant for acute lymphoblastic leukemia, so the T cells may come from the graft donor. The CDR3 DNA sequence: TGTGCCACCTGCGAGTGGTCCGGGGAGCTGTTTTTT. Its translation is CATCEWSGELFF. Based on the CDR3 plus reference TRBV7-4 and TRBJ2-2, the full variable domain is GAGVSQSPRYKVAKRGRDVALRCDSISGHVTLYWYRQTLGQGSEVLTYSQSDAQRDKSGRPSGRFSAERPERSVSTLKIQRTEQGDSAVYLCATCEWSGELFFGEGSRLTVL.